A single sample is the source of the 19 T cell receptor beta chains below, sequenced in a study of cytomegalovirus exposure and HLA in healthy donors. Amplification used 60 Vbeta primers and 13 Jbeta primers. Assay: immunoSEQ multiplex PCR; the TCRdb copy retains only in-frame clones and omits some. The table has approximately 240,000 clones, roughly 91% seen once. The source material was PBMCs. Receptors were obtained from a woman under 30 in good health and CMV-seronegative.

The chain employs TRBV15 and TRBJ1-1, with unresolved D. Germline V CDR1 and CDR2: LNHNV, YYDKDF (reference sequence). The CDR3 is 15 amino acids. V was trimmed by 1 base and J by 1 base, leaving 10 bases between them. CDR3 loop: CATSRASHGNTEAFF. CDR3 sequence (DNA): TGTGCCACCAGCAGAGCATCCCACGGGAACACTGAAGCTTTCTTT.

J is TRBJ2-7 and V is TRBV2; weak D call: TRBD2 (6 bases). V lost 2 bases, J lost 0 bases, and 11 bases lay in between. CDR3 size: 15 residues. Per the germline V gene, CDR1 is SNHLY and CDR2 is FYNNEI. CDR3 region: CASSEYGTPSYEQYF. CDR3 DNA: TGTGCCAGCAGTGAATATGGGACTCCCTCCTACGAGCAGTACTTC.

This chain links TRBV4-3 with TRBJ1-3; 7 nucleotides align to TRBD1. This CDR3 spans 16 amino acids. CDR1 LGHNA and CDR2 YSLEER come from the germline V gene. J lost 7 bases, V lost 4 bases, and 13 bases had no gene match. The CDR3 DNA is TGCGCCAGCAGCCCGAATAACAGGGGCGCGAAGAACACCATATATTTT. Its translation is CASSPNNRGAKNTIYF.

This chain connects TRBV5-1 to TRBJ2-1; 11 nucleotides match TRBD2. Germline CDR1 and CDR2: SGHRS and YFSETQ. This CDR3 contains 16 residues. Germline trimming cut 4 bases from V and 7 bases from J; bases unmatched to any gene: 10. CDR3 region: CASSPTTSGGGNEQFF. The CDR3, as DNA: TGCGCCAGCAGCCCTACTACTAGCGGGGGAGGGAATGAGCAGTTCTTC.

The chain has TRBV25-1 and TRBJ2-2, with 9 bases identical to TRBD2. Germline V CDR1 and CDR2: MGHDK, SYGVNS. The J segment lost 6 bases and the V segment lost 3 bases, leaving 11 bases of the junction unmatched. This CDR3 has 17 amino acids. CDR3 DNA sequence: TGTGCCAGCAGTGATACAGCGGGACTAGCTAATCCCGGGGAGCTGTTTTTT. Translation: CASSDTAGLANPGELFF.

There are a few counts of this clone. The rearrangement joins TRBV30 to TRBJ2-3; 10 bases match TRBD2. Looked up from germline, CDR1 is GTSNPN and CDR2 is SVGIG (reference sequence). The J segment lost 0 bases and the V segment lost 1 base, leaving 4 bases of the junction unmatched. The CDR3 extends over 16 amino acids. CDR3 amino acids: CAWSASLAGSTDTQYF. Here the CDR3 DNA reads TGTGCCTGGAGTGCGTCACTAGCGGGGAGCACAGATACGCAGTATTTT.

This clone was observed once. The chain has TRBV7-6 and TRBJ2-3; 10 bases are shared with TRBD2. CDR3 length: 17 amino acids. Germline V gene sequence: CDR1 SGHVS, CDR2 FNYEAQ. V was clipped by 5 bases and J by 1 base; unmatched bases: 9. CDR3 sequence reads: CASSPSAGGGGTDTQYF. DNA for the CDR3: TGTGCCAGCAGCCCCTCAGCGGGAGGGGGGGGCACAGATACGCAGTATTTT.

The V gene is TRBV11-3, the J gene TRBJ2-3; the D gene is possibly TRBD1 (6 bases). The CDR3 is 14 residues long. V shed 3 bases and J shed 1 base, with 8 bases lying between them. Germline loops: CDR1 SGHNT, CDR2 YENEEA. CDR3 coding DNA: TGTGCCAGCAGCTTGTACAGGGGCACAGATACGCAGTATTTT. This encodes CASSLYRGTDTQYF.

The J gene is TRBJ1-4, the V gene TRBV10-3; D possibly corresponds to TRBD1 (6 bases). The CDR3 extends over 14 amino acids. V gave up 5 bases and J gave up 0 bases, with 7 bases separating them. CDR1 is ENHRY, CDR2 SYGVKD, per germline. CDR3 sequence reads: CAISRTATNEKLFF. CDR3 sequence (DNA): TGTGCCATCAGTAGGACAGCAACTAATGAAAAACTGTTTTTT.

The chain joins TRBV7-6 to TRBJ2-7; 12 bases are a match to TRBD2. The CDR3 length is 15 residues. V lost 0 bases, J lost 4 bases, and 1 base stayed unmatched. Looked up from germline, CDR1 is SGHVS and CDR2 is FNYEAQ. CDR3 protein: CASSLAGLAGYEQYF. For the CDR3, the DNA is TGTGCCAGCAGCTTAGCGGGACTAGCGGGTTACGAGCAGTACTTC.

J is TRBJ2-1 and V is TRBV6-5; 7 bases match TRBD1. CDR3 length equals 15 residues. Germline V gives CDR1 MNHEY, CDR2 SVGAGI. Germline trimming cut 2 bases from V and 0 bases from J; bases unmatched to any gene: 1. The CDR3 here is CASSYRDSSYNEQFF. In DNA form, the CDR3 reads TGTGCCAGCAGTTACCGGGACAGCTCCTACAATGAGCAGTTCTTC.

The chain links TRBV4-2 to TRBJ2-5; TRBD2 matches 11 bases. The CDR3 sequence is 15 residues long. Germline CDR1 reads LGHNA; CDR2 reads YNFKEQ. The junction had 6 bases not matched to a gene; V was cut back by 4 bases and J by 5 bases. CDR3 sequence reads: CASSLAGGARETQYF. The CDR3 nucleotides read TGTGCCAGCAGCCTAGCGGGGGGGGCCAGGGAGACCCAGTACTTC.

The chain has TRBV7-8 and TRBJ1-2; D is ambiguous. Trimming removed 0 bases from V and 4 bases from J, with 9 bases in between. CDR3 length: 14 amino acids. Germline CDR1 SGHVS, CDR2 FQNEAQ. CDR3 bases: TGTGCCAGCAGCTTAGCCGGGTCCGGCTATGGCTACACCTTC. Translating it yields CASSLAGSGYGYTF.

This clone was found once. The gene calls are TRBV6-1 and TRBJ2-3; TRBD2 agrees at 8 bases. Looked up from germline, CDR1 is MNHNS and CDR2 is SASEGT. Trimming removed 7 bases from V and 4 bases from J; junction bases left unmatched: 1. This CDR3 region has 12 residues. CDR3 nucleotides: TGTGCCAGCACCGGGGGGGCAGATACGCAGTATTTT. Amino acids: CASTGGADTQYF.

V gene TRBV2 combines with J gene TRBJ1-4, with 8 bases fitting TRBD1. V lost 6 bases to trimming and J lost 4 bases; unmatched junction nucleotides: 4. Germline V gene data show CDR1 as SNHLY and CDR2 as FYNNEI. The CDR3 sequence is 14 residues long. The CDR3 coding sequence is TGTGCCAGCAGCCGGACAGGGCTTAATGAAAAACTGTTTTTT. This translates into CASSRTGLNEKLFF.

This clone was observed a single time. This sample includes further DNA sequences coding for the same CDR3. The V and J genes are TRBV7-3 and TRBJ2-6; D may be TRBD1 (5 bases). Germline V gene data show CDR1 as SGHTA and CDR2 as FQGTGA. CDR3 size: 15 residues. Trimming removed 5 bases from V and 1 base from J, with 9 bases in between. The CDR3 DNA is TGTGCCAGCAGCCCTCAGGGTTCTGGGGCCAACGTCCTGACTTTC. Its translation is CASSPQGSGANVLTF.

J is TRBJ2-5 and V is TRBV4-2, with TRBD2 identical over 14 bases. Germline V gene lookup returns CDR1 LGHNA and CDR2 YNFKEQ. J lost 5 bases, V lost 0 bases, and 8 bases had no gene match. The CDR3 covers 18 residues. This chain's CDR3 is CASSQDLPTSGRDETQYF. CDR3 nucleotide sequence: TGTGCCAGCAGCCAAGATCTGCCGACTAGCGGGAGGGATGAGACCCAGTACTTC.

This chain links TRBV2 with TRBJ1-1, with D maybe TRBD1 (5 bases). Germline V lookup: CDR1 SNHLY, CDR2 FYNNEI. The CDR3 has 13 residues. Trimming shortened V by 3 bases and J by 4 bases, and 9 bases separated the two germline ends. CDR3 sequence: CASSEQGTTEAFF. In nucleotides, the CDR3 is TGTGCCAGCAGTGAGCAGGGTACCACTGAAGCTTTCTTT.

The chain links TRBV7-9 to TRBJ1-2; D unclear. V was pared by 5 bases and J by 1 base, with 14 bases between. The CDR3 has 15 residues. Germline V gene sequence: CDR1 SEHNR, CDR2 FQNEAQ (reference sequence). The CDR3 sequence: CASSLRDRVNYGYTF. The CDR3 coding sequence is TGTGCCAGCAGCCTACGCGACCGGGTTAACTATGGCTACACCTTC.